This T cell receptor (beta chain) was identified in a study of cytomegalovirus exposure and HLA in healthy donors. Researchers ran the PCR with 60 Vbeta and 13 Jbeta primers. The assay was immunoSEQ multiplex PCR, and TCRdb's table has in-frame clones only and misses some. The sample contains more than 85,000 clones, roughly 15% of which appear only once. CDR1 SGHAT and CDR2 FQNNGV come from the germline V gene. This CDR3 has 13 residues. Deletions cut 5 bases from V and 6 bases from J, with 11 bases between. The sequence was obtained from a female donor in good health and CMV-seronegative. The genes are TRBV11-2 and TRBJ1-5; no clear D gene. Sequenced input: PBMCs. The CDR3 nucleotides read TGTGCCAGCAGCCAATCTACGGGTCAGCCCCAGCATTTT. This sequence encodes CASSQSTGQPQHF.